These 17 T cell receptor beta chains came from one sample sequenced in a study of blood T cell repertoires in COVID-19 (dated by TCRdb to 2019 to 2021). Receptor amplification or capture employed the immunoSEQ multiplex PCR assay. TCRdb provides this immuneACCESS table in a form limited to in-frame rearrangements. Some clones are lacking; in checked studies, under half of them reflect an unresolved V gene, and why the rest are absent is not known. Counted in this sample were 250,000 to 300,000 clones; around 89% of them appeared once. The ten largest clonotypes hold approximately 4.3% of the sample. Sample: peripheral blood. The receptors derive from a man aged 40-49 years with acute or convalescent COVID-19.

In its sample, this clone was seen a few times. Distinct nucleotide sequences in the sample also encode this CDR3. The V gene is TRBV3-1 (or the pseudogene TRBV3-2), the J gene TRBJ1-1; no firm D call. In germline, CDR1 is LGHDT, CDR2 YNNKEL (reference sequence). Between the trimmed V and J ends, which lost 4 bases and 1 base, there was a span of 7 bases. The CDR3 is 13 residues long. CDR3 sequence reads: CASSRSGNTEAFF. CDR3 nucleotide sequence: TGTGCCAGCAGCCGCTCAGGGAACACTGAAGCTTTCTTT.

On this clone: Within the sample, other DNA sequences also encode this same CDR3. The V gene is TRBV6-5, the J gene TRBJ2-7, with 12 bases matching TRBD1. Looked up from germline, CDR1 is MNHEY and CDR2 is SVGAGI. The CDR3 length is 14 residues. Trimming cost V 5 bases and J 4 bases; bases outside gene matches: 3. The CDR3 is CASSPGQGAYEQYF. In DNA, the CDR3 is TGTGCCAGCAGTCCGGGACAGGGGGCTTACGAGCAGTACTTC.

The chain recombines TRBV12-3 or TRBV12-4 with TRBJ1-1, with unresolved D. The CDR3 contains 13 residues. The V end lost 5 bases, the J end lost 5 bases, and 12 bases lay between the germline ends. CDR3 coding DNA: TGTGCCAGCAGTCCTCTAGTAGGAACTGAAGCTTTCTTT. Residues: CASSPLVGTEAFF.

This clone appeared a few times. The chain employs TRBV6-5 and TRBJ1-4, with a weak D call TRBD1 (6 bases). CDR3 length equals 15 residues. Germline values: CDR1 MNHEY, CDR2 SVGAGI. Trimming cost V 10 bases and J 8 bases, with 23 bases left between them. The CDR3 DNA sequence: TGTGCCATCATTAATTCCGAGGGGGGGAGAGAAAAACTGTTTTTT. This translates into CAIINSEGGREKLFF.

V usage is TRBV5-6 and J usage is TRBJ1-6; D call uncertain. The CDR3 covers 13 residues. Germline CDR1 reads SGHDT; CDR2 reads YYEEEE. Deletions cut 7 bases from V and 8 bases from J, with 13 bases between. CDR3 DNA: TGTGCCAGCTCAATTAGACTGTATTCACCCCTCCACTTT. Translating gives CASSIRLYSPLHF.

This chain uses TRBV6-1 with TRBJ2-7, with 7 nucleotides matching TRBD1. The CDR3 length is 17 residues. The V segment lost 2 bases and the J segment 0 bases; nucleotides outside the gene matches: 10. Germline V gives CDR1 MNHNS, CDR2 SASEGT. CDR3 loop: CASSESYQYRGSYEQYF. In DNA form, the CDR3 reads TGTGCCAGCAGTGAAAGCTACCAGTACAGGGGCTCCTACGAGCAGTACTTC.

The rearrangement links TRBV3-1 (or the pseudogene TRBV3-2) to TRBJ2-4; no clear D gene. The germline CDR1 and CDR2 sequences are LGHDT and YNNKEL (reference sequence). Between the trimmed V and J ends, which lost 3 bases and 6 bases, there was a span of 6 bases. This CDR3 contains 12 residues. The CDR3 nucleotides read TGTGCCAGCAGCCATCCTCGAAACATTCAGTACTTC. It translates to CASSHPRNIQYF.

V usage is TRBV7-6 and J usage is TRBJ2-2; TRBD1 is a possible D gene (5 bases). Deletions cut 1 base from V and 2 bases from J, with 14 bases between. The CDR3 totals 17 residues. Germline V gene sequence: CDR1 SGHVS, CDR2 FNYEAQ. CDR3 region: CASSLGRQGLNTGELFF. The CDR3 region has the DNA TGTGCCAGCAGCTTAGGGCGGCAGGGCCTAAACACCGGGGAGCTGTTTTTT.

The rearrangement uses TRBV3-1 (or the pseudogene TRBV3-2) and TRBJ1-2; D is possibly TRBD1 (5 bases). The germline V gene has CDR1 LGHDT and CDR2 YNNKEL (reference sequence). The ends were cut back, 1 base at V and 4 bases at J, with 13 bases in the middle. There are 15 residues in the CDR3. CDR3 protein: CASSQGGAATYGYTF. CDR3 DNA: TGTGCCAGCAGCCAAGGTGGGGCAGCCACCTATGGCTACACCTTC.

The genes are TRBV6-5 and TRBJ1-2; D gene unclear. CDR3 size: 14 residues. The V and J ends lost 5 bases and 4 bases respectively, with 14 bases between them. From germline, CDR1 is MNHEY and CDR2 SVGAGI. The CDR3 DNA reads as TGTGCCAGCAGTACAGTGGTGAGATCCTATGGCTACACCTTC. Protein product: CASSTVVRSYGYTF.

The chain uses TRBV3-1 (or the pseudogene TRBV3-2) and TRBJ2-3, with 8 bases aligning to TRBD2. CDR1 is LGHDT, CDR2 YNNKEL, per germline (reference sequence). The CDR3 is made up of 14 amino acids. With 0 bases clipped from V and 5 bases from J, the junction kept 1 base outside the gene matches. The CDR3 reads CASSQEAGEDTQYF. DNA of the CDR3: TGTGCCAGCAGCCAAGAAGCGGGGGAAGATACGCAGTATTTT.

This sequence joins TRBV6-2 or TRBV6-3 and TRBJ2-5, with 8 bases matching TRBD1. There are 15 residues in the CDR3. The germline CDR1 and CDR2 sequences are MNHEY and SVGEGT. With V trimmed by 5 bases and J by 5 bases, 10 bases remained unmatched. This CDR3 reads CASSSLTGVGETQYF. Written as DNA, the CDR3 is TGTGCCAGCAGTAGCTTGACAGGGGTTGGGGAGACCCAGTACTTC.

The V and J genes are TRBV6-5 and TRBJ1-4; tentatively, D is TRBD1 (5 bases). The CDR3 loop spans 13 amino acids. Looked up from germline, CDR1 is MNHEY and CDR2 is SVGAGI. Trimming shortened V by 7 bases and J by 7 bases, and 13 bases separated the two germline ends. In DNA, the CDR3 is TGTGCCAGCAAAAAAGGGGATATTGAAAAACTGTTTTTT. Protein sequence: CASKKGDIEKLFF.

The rearrangement joins TRBV2 to TRBJ1-1; D is undetermined. CDR1 is SNHLY and CDR2 is FYNNEI in the germline V gene. Trimming left V 3 bases short and J 0 bases short, with 5 bases between. The CDR3 loop spans 13 amino acids. CDR3 region: CASSEAVNTEAFF. DNA of the CDR3: TGTGCCAGCAGTGAGGCGGTGAACACTGAAGCTTTCTTT.

This chain connects TRBV5-4 to TRBJ1-3, with TRBD1 matching over 7 bases. Germline V gene lookup returns CDR1 SGHNT and CDR2 YYREEE (reference sequence). This CDR3 is built from 15 residues. Unmatched junction bases numbered 3, after V lost 1 base and J lost 2 bases. CDR3 sequence reads: CASSLPGTAGNTIYF. CDR3 sequence (DNA): TGTGCCAGCAGCTTGCCCGGGACAGCTGGAAACACCATATATTTT.

The V gene is TRBV5-4, the J gene TRBJ2-3; D remains ambiguous. The V end lost 4 bases, the J end lost 0 bases, and 9 bases lay between the germline ends. The CDR3 runs to 14 residues. Germline-derived CDR1 and CDR2 are SGHNT and YYREEE (reference sequence). In DNA, the CDR3 is TGTGCCAGCAGCCCCCAGATTAGCACAGATACGCAGTATTTT. Translated: CASSPQISTDTQYF. The complete variable domain, with remaining parts taken from reference TRBV5-4 and TRBJ2-3, reads ETGVTQSPTHLIKTRGQQVTLRCSSQSGHNTVSWYQQALGQGPQFIFQYYREEENGRGNFPPRFSGLQFPNYSSELNVNALELDDSALYLCASSPQISTDTQYFGPGTRLTVL.

The chain uses TRBV5-1 and TRBJ2-3; TRBD1 is a possible D gene (6 bases). The length of the CDR3 is 14 residues. V was cut by 4 bases and J by 4 bases, with 13 bases left in between. In germline, CDR1 is SGHRS, CDR2 YFSETQ. The CDR3 reads CASSPHRVPDTQYF. The CDR3 DNA reads as TGCGCCAGCAGCCCCCACAGGGTCCCAGATACGCAGTATTTT.